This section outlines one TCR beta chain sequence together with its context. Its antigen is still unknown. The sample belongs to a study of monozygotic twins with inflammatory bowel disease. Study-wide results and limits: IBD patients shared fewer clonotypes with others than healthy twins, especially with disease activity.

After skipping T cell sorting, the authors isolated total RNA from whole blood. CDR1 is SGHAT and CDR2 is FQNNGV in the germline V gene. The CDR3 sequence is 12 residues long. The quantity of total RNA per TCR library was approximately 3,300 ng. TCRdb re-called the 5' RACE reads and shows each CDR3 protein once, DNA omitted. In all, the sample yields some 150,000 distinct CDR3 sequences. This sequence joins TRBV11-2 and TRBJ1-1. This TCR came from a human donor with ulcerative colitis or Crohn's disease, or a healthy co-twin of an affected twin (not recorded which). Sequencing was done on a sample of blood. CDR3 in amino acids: CASSPQLTEAFF.